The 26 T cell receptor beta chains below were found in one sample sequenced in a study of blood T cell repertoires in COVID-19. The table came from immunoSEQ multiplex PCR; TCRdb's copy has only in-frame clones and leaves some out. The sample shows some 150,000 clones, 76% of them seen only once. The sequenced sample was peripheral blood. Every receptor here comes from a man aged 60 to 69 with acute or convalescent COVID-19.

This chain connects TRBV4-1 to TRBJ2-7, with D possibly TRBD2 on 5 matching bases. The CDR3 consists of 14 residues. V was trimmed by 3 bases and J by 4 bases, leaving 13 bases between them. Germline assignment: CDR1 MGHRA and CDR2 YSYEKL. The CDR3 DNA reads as TGCGCCAGCAGCCACAACCGCCCGGGGTACGAGCAGTACTTC. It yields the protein CASSHNRPGYEQYF.

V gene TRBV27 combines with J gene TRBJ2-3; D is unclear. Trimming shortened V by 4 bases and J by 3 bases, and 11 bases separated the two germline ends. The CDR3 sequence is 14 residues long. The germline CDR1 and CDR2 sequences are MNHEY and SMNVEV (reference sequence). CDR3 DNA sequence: TGTGCCAGCAGTTCCCCCCACAGAACAGATACGCAGTATTTT. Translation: CASSSPHRTDTQYF.

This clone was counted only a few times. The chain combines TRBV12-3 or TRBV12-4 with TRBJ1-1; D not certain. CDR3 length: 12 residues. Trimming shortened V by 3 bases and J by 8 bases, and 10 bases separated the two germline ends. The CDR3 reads CASSLSVREAFF. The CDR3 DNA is TGTGCCAGCAGTTTGAGTGTCAGGGAAGCTTTCTTT.

Written as DNA, the CDR3 is TGTGCCAGCGCGTATGGGCCGTACACGGGGAATGAGCAGTTCTTC. Amino acid sequence: CASAYGPYTGNEQFF. This sequence joins TRBV7-8 and TRBJ2-1; D is possibly TRBD2 (5 bases). Germline V gives CDR1 SGHVS, CDR2 FQNEAQ. The CDR3 has 15 residues. V lost 8 bases, J lost 7 bases, and 21 bases lay in between. The whole variable domain, filled in from reference TRBV7-8 and TRBJ2-1, reads GAGVSQSPRYKVAKRGQDVALRCDPISGHVSLFWYQQALGQGPEFLTYFQNEAQLDKSGLPSDRFFAERPEGSVSTLKIQRTQQEDSAVYLCASAYGPYTGNEQFFGPGTRLTVL.

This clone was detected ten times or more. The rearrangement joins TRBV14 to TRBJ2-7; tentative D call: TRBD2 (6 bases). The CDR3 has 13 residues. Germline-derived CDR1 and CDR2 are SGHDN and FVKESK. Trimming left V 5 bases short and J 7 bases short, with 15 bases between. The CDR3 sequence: CASSSSHRGEQYF. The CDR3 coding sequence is TGTGCCAGCAGCTCGTCTCACCGGGGGGAGCAGTACTTC.

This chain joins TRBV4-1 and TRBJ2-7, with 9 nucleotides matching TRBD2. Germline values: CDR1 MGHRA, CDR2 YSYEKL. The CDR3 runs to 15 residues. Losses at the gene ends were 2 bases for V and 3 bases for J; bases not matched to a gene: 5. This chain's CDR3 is CASSQTGTSLYEQYF. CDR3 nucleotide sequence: TGCGCCAGCAGCCAAACCGGGACTAGCCTCTACGAGCAGTACTTC.

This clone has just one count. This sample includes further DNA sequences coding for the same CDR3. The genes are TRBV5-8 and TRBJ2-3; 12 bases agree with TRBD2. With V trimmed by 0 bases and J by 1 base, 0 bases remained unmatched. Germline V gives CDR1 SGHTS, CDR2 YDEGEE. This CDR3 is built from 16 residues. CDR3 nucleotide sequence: TGTGCCAGCAGCTTGGGACTAGCGGGGGGCACAGATACGCAGTATTTT. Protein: CASSLGLAGGTDTQYF. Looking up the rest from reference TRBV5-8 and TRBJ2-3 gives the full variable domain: EAGVTQSPTHLIKTRGQQATLRCSPISGHTSVYWYQQALGLGLQFLLWYDEGEERNRGNFPPRFSGRQFPNYSSELNVNALELEDSALYLCASSLGLAGGTDTQYFGPGTRLTVL.

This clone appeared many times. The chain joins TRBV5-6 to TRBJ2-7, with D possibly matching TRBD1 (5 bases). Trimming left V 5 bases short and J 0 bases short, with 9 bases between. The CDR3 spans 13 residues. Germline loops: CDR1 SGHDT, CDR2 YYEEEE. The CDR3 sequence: CASSYGHSYEQYF. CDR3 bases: TGTGCCAGCAGTTACGGACACTCCTACGAGCAGTACTTC.

The CDR3 is CASSWASGSNEQFF. The CDR3 DNA reads TGTGCCAGCAGCTGGGCTAGCGGGAGTAATGAGCAGTTCTTC. This chain joins TRBV11-3 and TRBJ2-1; TRBD2 matches at 10 bases. J was trimmed by 7 bases and V by 4 bases; bases with no gene match: 4. From germline, CDR1 is SGHNT and CDR2 YENEEA. This CDR3 has 14 residues.

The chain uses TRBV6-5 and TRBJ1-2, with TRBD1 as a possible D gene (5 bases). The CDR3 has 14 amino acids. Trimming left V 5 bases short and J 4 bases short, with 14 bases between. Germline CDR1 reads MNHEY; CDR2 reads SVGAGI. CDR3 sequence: CASSPGPRGYGYTF. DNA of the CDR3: TGTGCCAGCAGTCCGGGCCCTAGGGGCTATGGCTACACCTTC.

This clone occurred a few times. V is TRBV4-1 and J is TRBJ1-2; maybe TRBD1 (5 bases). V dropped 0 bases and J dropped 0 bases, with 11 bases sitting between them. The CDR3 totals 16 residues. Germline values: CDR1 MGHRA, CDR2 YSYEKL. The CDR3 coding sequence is TGCGCCAGCAGCCAAGATTCAGGGTCGGCTAACTATGGCTACACCTTC. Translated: CASSQDSGSANYGYTF.

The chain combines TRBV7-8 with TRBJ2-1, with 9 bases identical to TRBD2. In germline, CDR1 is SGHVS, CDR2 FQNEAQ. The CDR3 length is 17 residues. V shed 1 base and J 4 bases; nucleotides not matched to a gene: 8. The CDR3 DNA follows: TGTGCCAGCAGCTTAGGGTCGGCGGGAGGGGCTTACAATGAGCAGTTCTTC. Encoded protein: CASSLGSAGGAYNEQFF.

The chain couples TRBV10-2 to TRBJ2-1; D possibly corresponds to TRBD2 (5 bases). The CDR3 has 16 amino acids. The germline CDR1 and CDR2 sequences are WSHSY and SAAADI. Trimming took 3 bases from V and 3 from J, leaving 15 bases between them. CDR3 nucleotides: TGCGCCAGCAGTGATCTGGGCGGAGGCCTCTACAATGAGCAGTTCTTC. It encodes CASSDLGGGLYNEQFF.

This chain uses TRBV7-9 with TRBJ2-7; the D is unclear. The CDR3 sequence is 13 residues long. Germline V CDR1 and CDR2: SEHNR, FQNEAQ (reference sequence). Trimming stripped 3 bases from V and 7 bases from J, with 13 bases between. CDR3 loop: CASSFAGLPEQYF. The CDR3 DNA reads TGTGCCAGCAGCTTCGCCGGTTTACCGGAGCAGTACTTC.

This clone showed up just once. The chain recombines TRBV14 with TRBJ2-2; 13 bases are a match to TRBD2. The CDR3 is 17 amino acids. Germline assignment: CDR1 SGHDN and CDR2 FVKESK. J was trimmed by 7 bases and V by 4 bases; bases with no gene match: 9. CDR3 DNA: TGTGCCAGCAGCCCGGGACTAGCGGGATGGTACGGCGGGGAGCTGTTTTTT. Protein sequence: CASSPGLAGWYGGELFF.

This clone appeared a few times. Here the CDR3 DNA reads TGTGCCAGCAGCCCAAGCCATAGCTCCTACAATGAGCAGTTCTTC. Protein sequence: CASSPSHSSYNEQFF. The genes are TRBV9 and TRBJ2-1; no definite D call. The germline V gene encodes CDR1 SGDLS and CDR2 YYNGEE. The CDR3 loop spans 15 amino acids. The germline V and J ends were trimmed by 4 bases and 0 bases, with 11 bases remaining between them.

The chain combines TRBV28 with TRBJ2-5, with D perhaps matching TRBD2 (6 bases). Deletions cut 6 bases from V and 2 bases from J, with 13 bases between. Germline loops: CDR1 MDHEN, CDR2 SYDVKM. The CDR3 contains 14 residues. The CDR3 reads CASSSRLVQETQYF. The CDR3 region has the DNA TGTGCCAGCAGCAGCAGACTAGTGCAAGAGACCCAGTACTTC.

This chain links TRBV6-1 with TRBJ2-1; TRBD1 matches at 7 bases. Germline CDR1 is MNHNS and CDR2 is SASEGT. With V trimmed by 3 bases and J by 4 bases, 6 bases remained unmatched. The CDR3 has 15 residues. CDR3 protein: CASSDGQVRYNEQFF. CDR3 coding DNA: TGTGCCAGCAGTGACGGACAGGTGCGGTACAATGAGCAGTTCTTC.

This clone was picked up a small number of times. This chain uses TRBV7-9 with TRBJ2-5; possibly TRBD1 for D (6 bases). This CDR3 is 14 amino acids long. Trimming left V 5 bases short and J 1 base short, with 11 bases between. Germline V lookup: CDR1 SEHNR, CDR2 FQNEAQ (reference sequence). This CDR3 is CASSDTGTQETQYF. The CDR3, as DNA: TGTGCCAGCAGCGATACAGGGACCCAAGAGACCCAGTACTTC.

The CDR3 coding sequence is TGTGCCAGTAAACCAGGACAGGGGGTCACAGGCTACACCTTC. This translates into CASKPGQGVTGYTF. The J gene is TRBJ1-2, the V gene TRBV28, with 10 bases aligning to TRBD1. CDR3 length: 14 residues. CDR1 MDHEN and CDR2 SYDVKM come from the germline V gene. Unmatched junction bases numbered 12, after V lost 9 bases and J lost 8 bases.

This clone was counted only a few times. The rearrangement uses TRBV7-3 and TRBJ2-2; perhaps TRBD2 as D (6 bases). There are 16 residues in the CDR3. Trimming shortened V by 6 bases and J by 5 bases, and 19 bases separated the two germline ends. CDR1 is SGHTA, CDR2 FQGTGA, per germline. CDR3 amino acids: CASSLTWAGRTGELFF. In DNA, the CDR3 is TGTGCCAGCAGTCTGACATGGGCGGGGAGGACCGGGGAGCTGTTTTTT.

The CDR3 DNA reads TGTGCCAGCTCACCGGCTGGACAGGGGGTTTTCAATCAGCCCCAGCATTTT. It codes for CASSPAGQGVFNQPQHF. The chain employs TRBV18 and TRBJ1-5; 10 nucleotides agree with TRBD1. This CDR3 region has 17 residues. Losses at the gene ends were 3 bases for V and 3 bases for J; bases not matched to a gene: 8. Germline V gene data show CDR1 as KGHSH and CDR2 as LQKENI.

CDR3 DNA sequence: TGTGCCAGCAGTTTCGGGGGGGCTGCCGAGCAGTACTTC. This encodes CASSFGGAAEQYF. The rearrangement joins TRBV12-3 or TRBV12-4 to TRBJ2-7, with 8 bases fitting TRBD2. This CDR3 spans 13 amino acids. V trimming: 3 bases; J trimming: 6 bases; junction bases outside the gene matches: 4.

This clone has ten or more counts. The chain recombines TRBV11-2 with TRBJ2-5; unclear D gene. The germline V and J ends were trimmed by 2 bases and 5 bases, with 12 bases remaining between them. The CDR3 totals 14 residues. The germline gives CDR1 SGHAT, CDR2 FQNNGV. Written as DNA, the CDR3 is TGTGCCAGCAGCTTATATTCCCCCGGTGAGACCCAGTACTTC. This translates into CASSLYSPGETQYF.

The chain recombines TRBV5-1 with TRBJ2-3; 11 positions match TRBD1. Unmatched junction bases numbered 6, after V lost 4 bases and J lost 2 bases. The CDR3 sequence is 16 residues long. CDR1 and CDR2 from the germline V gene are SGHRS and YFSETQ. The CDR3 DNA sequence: TGCGCCAGCAGCCCCGGACAGGGGGCGTCCACAGATACGCAGTATTTT. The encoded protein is CASSPGQGASTDTQYF.

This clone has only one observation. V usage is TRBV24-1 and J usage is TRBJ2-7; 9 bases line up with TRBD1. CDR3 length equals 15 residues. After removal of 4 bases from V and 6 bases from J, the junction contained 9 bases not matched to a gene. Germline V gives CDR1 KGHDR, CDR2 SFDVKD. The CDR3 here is CATSDPGQGKGEQYF. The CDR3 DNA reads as TGTGCCACCAGTGACCCGGGACAGGGAAAAGGCGAGCAGTACTTC.